This TCR beta chain is drawn from a study of blood T cell repertoires in COVID-19. About the study: Acute-phase and convalescent COVID-19 samples originated in the United States, Italy and Spain. T cells, B-cell-depleted T cells, or PBMCs supplied cDNA or gDNA.

In the study's own analysis: For nucleated cells, counts were estimated from reference gene primer amplification. Profiling relied on immunoSEQ multiplex PCR, and the TCRdb table lists in-frame clones only, not all of them. For V, J and clone size, that table is used; D and trimming come from the DNA. Counted here are about 260,000 clones, about 87% occurring once; the ten biggest clones make up around 5.1%. This CDR3 spans 19 amino acids. V lost 3 bases to trimming and J lost 0 bases, with 22 bases between them. The V gene's germline CDR1 is KGHSH and CDR2 LQKENI. One Seattle source followed patients from active infection through their disease course.

Sequencing was carried out using peripheral blood. The chain couples TRBV18 to TRBJ2-3; possible D gene TRBD1, 5 bases. The origin of this receptor is a woman aged 60 to 75 with COVID-19, enrolled during active disease. The CDR3: CASSPSLIRALRSTDTQYF. The CDR3 nucleotides are TGTGCCAGCTCACCGTCCTTAATCAGGGCCCTGAGGAGCACAGATACGCAGTATTTT.